Included here is one TCR beta chain sequence, with context. Antigen unknown. TCRdb's table, derived via immunoSEQ multiplex PCR, lists solely in-frame clones and lacks some. Counted here are tens of thousands of clones, roughly nine tenths occurring once; the ten biggest clones make up roughly 4.4%. The data were obtained in a study of OX40 agonist ivuxolimab in advanced cancers. Looking at the study overall: The mean age was approximately 60 years, ranging from 23 to 79, with roughly four fifths of participants male. Antecedent anti-PD-1, anti-PD-L1 or anti-CTLA-4 therapy was permissible, with roughly 40% having received some.

Whole-study findings and limits: Part of the nonresponder group also had normalized T-cell clonal expansion that was low. Within 6 weeks, CD4+ and CD8+ blood T cells expanded clonally at 0.1 to 3.0 mg/kg.

After removal of 3 bases from V and 5 bases from J, the junction contained 6 bases not matched to a gene. The CDR3 spans 15 residues. The V gene's germline CDR1 is SGDLS and CDR2 YYNGEE. This sequence joins TRBV9 and TRBJ2-3, with 10 positions matching TRBD2. The sequence derives from an adult with an advanced solid tumor such as melanoma, head and neck, liver or kidney cancer. Material: CD4+ or CD8+ T cells sorted from blood, obtained in a trial of the OX40 agonist ivuxolimab. The CDR3 DNA reads as TGTGCCAGCAGCGAGGAGCGGGGGGGTGAAGATACGCAGTATTTT. Its translation is CASSEERGGEDTQYF.